This TCR beta chain originates from a study of cytomegalovirus exposure and HLA in healthy donors. Study-level information: HLA-typed donors were the source of about 85 million unique TCRs held in an early data release. Study-level points and caveats: A later analysis reportedly found fewer N-insertions in an Asian-associated ancestry cluster than the roughly 670-donor mean.

The PCR ran on 60 Vbeta and 13 Jbeta primers. The protocol was immunoSEQ multiplex PCR, while the TCRdb copy is restricted to in-frame clones and leaves out a portion. This sample's table has some 48,000 clones. Details on this clone: Its antigen remains unidentified.

Germline CDR1 and CDR2: SGDLS and YYNGEE. V shed 4 bases and J shed 1 base, with 17 bases lying between them. The CDR3 length is 17 residues. The receptor's source is a male donor in good health and CMV-seropositive. The specimen sequenced was PBMCs. The chain has TRBV9 and TRBJ2-2, with D unclear. CDR3 residues: CASSPRGTPVNTGELFF. DNA for the CDR3: TGTGCCAGCAGCCCCCGCGGCACCCCGGTGAACACCGGGGAGCTGTTTTTT.